Shown below are 16 T cell receptor beta chains from a single sample sequenced in a study of blood T cell repertoires in COVID-19. Generated by immunoSEQ multiplex PCR, the TCRdb table keeps only in-frame clones and is missing some. The sample contains around 250,000 clones, almost 85% of which appear only once. What was sequenced was PBMCs or T cells enriched from blood (not recorded which). The receptors originated from a woman aged 45 to 65 with acute COVID-19.

This chain uses TRBV6-5 with TRBJ1-3; 8 bases line up with TRBD1. J gave up 3 bases and V 4 bases, and 5 bases lay outside the gene matches. Germline assignment: CDR1 MNHEY and CDR2 SVGAGI. The CDR3 consists of 15 residues. This chain's CDR3 is CASSLLTGVGNTIYF. The CDR3 DNA is TGTGCCAGCAGTTTATTGACAGGGGTTGGAAACACCATATATTTT.

This clone was counted a single time. This chain joins TRBV7-2 and TRBJ2-1, with 8 bases that match TRBD2. Germline V gene data show CDR1 as SGHTA and CDR2 as FQGNSA. The CDR3 extends over 19 amino acids. V trimming: 1 base; J trimming: 4 bases; junction bases outside the gene matches: 15. The CDR3 loop reads CASSLDGPARGAQYNEQFF. The CDR3 DNA reads as TGTGCCAGCAGCTTAGACGGCCCCGCGCGGGGGGCCCAATACAATGAGCAGTTCTTC.

The chain is built from TRBV9 and TRBJ1-2, with TRBD1 identical over 9 bases. Germline CDR1 is SGDLS and CDR2 is YYNGEE. CDR3 size: 14 residues. V lost 3 bases to trimming and J lost 3 bases; unmatched junction nucleotides: 3. Here the CDR3 DNA reads TGTGCCAGCAGCGCACAGGGGGCTGACTATGGCTACACCTTC. Translating it yields CASSAQGADYGYTF.

The chain is built from TRBV6-2 or TRBV6-3 and TRBJ2-5; D remains unclear. Germline V gene data show CDR1 as MNHEY and CDR2 as SVGEGT. The CDR3 contains 13 residues. Trimming cost V 2 bases and J 1 base, with 5 bases left between them. The CDR3 coding sequence is TGTGCCAGCAGTTACGGCCTCCAAGAGACCCAGTACTTC. Encoded protein: CASSYGLQETQYF.

There are a few counts of this clone. J is TRBJ1-2 and V is TRBV6-5, with D tentatively TRBD1 (6 bases). The CDR3 length is 13 residues. Trimming took 7 bases from V and 6 from J, leaving 15 bases between them. From germline, CDR1 is MNHEY and CDR2 SVGAGI. The CDR3 reads CASKPGQSHGYTF. For the CDR3, the DNA is TGTGCCAGCAAACCCGGACAGAGCCATGGCTACACCTTC.

This chain links TRBV4-2 with TRBJ1-1; perhaps TRBD1 as D (5 bases). Trimming took 5 bases from V and 0 from J, leaving 13 bases between them. Germline loops: CDR1 LGHNA, CDR2 YNFKEQ. The length of the CDR3 is 15 residues. The CDR3 DNA follows: TGTGCCAGCAGCGAGACCAGGGCAATGAACACTGAAGCTTTCTTT. This codes for CASSETRAMNTEAFF.

The V call is TRBV4-3, the J call TRBJ1-2, with D possibly TRBD1 on 6 matching bases. V shed 0 bases and J shed 7 bases, with 15 bases lying between them. Germline assignment: CDR1 LGHNA and CDR2 YSLEER. This CDR3 contains 15 residues. CDR3 in amino acids: CASSQEQGIESGYTF. The CDR3 DNA follows: TGCGCCAGCAGCCAAGAACAGGGTATTGAGAGTGGCTACACCTTC.

V is TRBV19 and J is TRBJ1-5, with D possibly TRBD1 on 5 matching bases. Trimming cost V 3 bases and J 0 bases, with 12 bases left between them. This CDR3 is 16 amino acids long. Germline CDR1 and CDR2: LNHDA and SQIVND (reference sequence). The CDR3 DNA reads TGTGCCAGTAGTATTCGTGGGGCGTATAGCAATCAGCCCCAGCATTTT. This codes for CASSIRGAYSNQPQHF.

V is TRBV5-4 and J is TRBJ1-2; D might be TRBD1 (5 bases). The V gene's germline CDR1 is SGHNT and CDR2 YYREEE (reference sequence). Trimming cost V 0 bases and J 6 bases, with 24 bases left between them. This CDR3 region has 18 residues. This CDR3 is CASSLGGPVGLGSNGYTF. In nucleotides, the CDR3 is TGTGCCAGCAGCTTGGGGGGTCCCGTGGGACTAGGGAGTAATGGCTACACCTTC.

This chain connects TRBV27 to TRBJ2-3; tentatively, D is TRBD1 (6 bases). The ends were cut back, 2 bases at V and 8 bases at J, with 14 bases in the middle. Germline CDR1 MNHEY, CDR2 SMNVEV (reference sequence). CDR3 length equals 14 residues. CDR3: CASSLRDNSGTQYF. Here the CDR3 DNA reads TGTGCCAGCAGTTTACGGGACAATTCGGGTACGCAGTATTTT.

The chain links TRBV6-2 or TRBV6-3 to TRBJ1-5; D may be TRBD1 (5 bases). CDR1 is MNHEY, CDR2 SVGEGT, per germline. The V end lost 2 bases, the J end lost 0 bases, and 8 bases lay between the germline ends. The CDR3 extends over 15 amino acids. The CDR3 protein is CASSYRGYSNQPQHF. CDR3 coding DNA: TGTGCCAGCAGTTACAGGGGCTATAGCAATCAGCCCCAGCATTTT.

The CDR3 reads CASSESASGFYNEQFF. CDR3 DNA: TGTGCCAGCAGTGAATCGGCTAGCGGGTTTTACAATGAGCAGTTCTTC. This chain joins TRBV25-1 and TRBJ2-1; 8 bases align to TRBD2. The CDR3 loop spans 16 amino acids. V was pared by 1 base and J by 4 bases, with 6 bases of the junction left unmatched. Germline V gene data show CDR1 as MGHDK and CDR2 as SYGVNS.

The genes are TRBV11-1 and TRBJ1-1; 7 nucleotides match TRBD1. This CDR3 comprises 16 residues. Germline CDR1 and CDR2: SGHAT and FQDESV (reference sequence). J gave up 1 base and V 6 bases, and 11 bases lay outside the gene matches. The CDR3 loop reads CASRKERGQTNTEAFF. The CDR3 coding sequence is TGTGCCAGCAGGAAAGAGAGGGGACAGACGAACACTGAAGCTTTCTTT.

The chain recombines TRBV19 with TRBJ1-6; the match to TRBD1 covers 9 bases. CDR3 length: 13 residues. Germline trimming cut 6 bases from V and 11 bases from J; bases unmatched to any gene: 5. The germline V gene has CDR1 LNHDA and CDR2 SQIVND (reference sequence). The CDR3 DNA sequence: TGTGCCAGTAGGGGACAGGGCGTAACACCCCTCCACTTT. It translates to CASRGQGVTPLHF.

This chain links TRBV30 with TRBJ2-3; TRBD2 agrees at 8 bases. V lost 2 bases to trimming and J lost 9 bases; unmatched junction nucleotides: 10. The CDR3 consists of 14 residues. CDR1 and CDR2 from the germline V gene are GTSNPN and SVGIG (reference sequence). The CDR3 protein is CAWSPGTSRATQYF. Here the CDR3 DNA reads TGTGCCTGGAGTCCTGGGACTAGTCGGGCCACGCAGTATTTT.

The gene calls are TRBV4-3 and TRBJ1-1; 9 bases agree with TRBD1. The CDR3 spans 15 residues. V lost 2 bases, J lost 5 bases, and 6 bases stayed unmatched. Germline-derived CDR1 and CDR2 are LGHNA and YSLEER. CDR3 residues: CASSQIQGARTEAFF. CDR3 in DNA: TGCGCCAGCAGCCAAATACAGGGGGCGCGGACTGAAGCTTTCTTT.